Below are 29 T cell receptor beta chains sequenced from a single sample in a study of persistence of HIV-infected CD4 T cells (dated by TCRdb to about 2020). The immunoSEQ hsTCRB assay version 4 in survey mode was used to sequence TCRbeta repertoires from genomic DNA. The table was pulled from immuneACCESS by TCRdb, which kept in-frame rearrangements only. Such tables lose some clones; where checked, under half of the loss comes from unresolved V genes, and the rest has no known cause. Within this sample are 15,000 to 25,000 clones, with around three quarters of them counted one time only. The ten biggest clones cover roughly 7.1% of the sample. Antigens for these TCRs are unknown. The treatment or condition tag for this specimen amounts to: suppressive antiretroviral therapy. Cells were stimulated with lysates of CMV-infected fibroblasts at 9 to 10 ug/mL. Sorting of responding CD4+ T cells was based on upregulation of both CD40 ligand and CD69.

Specimen: CD4+ T cells sorted from PBMCs after approximately 20-hour stimulation, collected from a patient who received antiretroviral therapy. In the paper's terms, the cell subset or site label means: CD40L+CD69+ CD4 T cells responding to CMV lysate. Receptors originate from an adult man with HIV who was CMV-seropositive.

CDR3 region: CASSLADTQYF. CDR3 nucleotides: TGTGCCAGCAGCTTGGCAGATACGCAGTATTTT. V gene TRBV7-8 combines with J gene TRBJ2-3; D gene unclear. Germline V gene lookup returns CDR1 SGHVS and CDR2 FQNEAQ. This CDR3 has 11 residues. Deletions cut 3 bases from V and 4 bases from J, with 2 bases between.

The chain uses TRBV6-5 and TRBJ1-3, with D possibly matching TRBD1 (6 bases). The CDR3 covers 15 residues. Germline-derived CDR1 and CDR2 are MNHEY and SVGAGI. Trimming cost V 5 bases and J 0 bases, with 11 bases left between them. Here the CDR3 DNA reads TGTGCCAGCAGTCGGACAGCTGACTCTGGAAACACCATATATTTT. Its translation: CASSRTADSGNTIYF.

In this sample, this clone turned up once. The chain is built from TRBV19 and TRBJ2-2; weak D call: TRBD1 (5 bases). Looked up from germline, CDR1 is LNHDA and CDR2 is SQIVND (reference sequence). The CDR3 extends over 13 amino acids. V lost 2 bases and J 5 bases, leaving 6 bases between the germline ends. CDR3: CASSIKGTGELFF. The CDR3 DNA is TGTGCCAGTAGTATAAAGGGGACCGGGGAGCTGTTTTTT.

Points on this clone: The same CDR3 also results from other DNA sequences found in this sample. The chain couples TRBV15 to TRBJ1-2; no reliable D call. Trimming stripped 0 bases from V and 6 bases from J, with 5 bases between. CDR1 LNHNV and CDR2 YYDKDF come from the germline V gene (reference sequence). This CDR3 is 12 amino acids long. The CDR3 nucleotides are TGTGCCACCAGCAGAGATGGGCATGGCTACACCTTC. This encodes CATSRDGHGYTF.

The chain is built from TRBV6-5 and TRBJ1-5, with a possible D match to TRBD1 (5 bases). Germline V CDR1 and CDR2: MNHEY, SVGAGI. V was pared by 7 bases and J by 3 bases, with 13 bases between. This CDR3 is built from 14 residues. The CDR3 region has the DNA TGTGCCAGCACCATCCGGGACCACAATCAGCCCCAGCATTTT. This encodes CASTIRDHNQPQHF.

V is TRBV2 and J is TRBJ2-7, with D tentatively TRBD1 (5 bases). Per germline, CDR1 SNHLY and CDR2 FYNNEI. The V gene lost 5 bases and the J gene lost 4 bases, with 15 bases spanning the gap. CDR3 size: 14 residues. The CDR3: CASSTGRIDYEQYF. CDR3 nucleotide sequence: TGTGCCAGCAGTACAGGACGGATTGATTACGAGCAGTACTTC.

This chain connects TRBV6-5 to TRBJ1-1, with D perhaps TRBD1 (5 bases). CDR3 length: 14 amino acids. CDR1 is MNHEY and CDR2 is SVGAGI in the germline V gene. The V gene lost 6 bases and the J gene lost 4 bases, with 15 bases spanning the gap. The CDR3 nucleotides are TGTGCCAGCAGCCCCGGGGGGGGTCGCACTGAAGCTTTCTTT. Translated: CASSPGGGRTEAFF.

The chain couples TRBV29-1 to TRBJ1-5; D call uncertain. The CDR3 covers 13 residues. Germline loops: CDR1 SQVTM, CDR2 ANQGSEA. V was pared by 4 bases and J by 5 bases, with 12 bases between. CDR3 loop: CSVGTSTHQPQHF. In nucleotides, the CDR3 is TGCAGCGTTGGGACTTCCACCCATCAGCCCCAGCATTTT.

The sample holds a few counts of this clone. The gene calls are TRBV6-1 and TRBJ2-1; D is ambiguous. This CDR3 spans 13 amino acids. The V gene's germline CDR1 is MNHNS and CDR2 SASEGT. Trimming left V 10 bases short and J 0 bases short, with 10 bases between. This CDR3 is CATRTGSYNEQFF. As DNA, the CDR3 is TGTGCCACCAGGACCGGCTCCTACAATGAGCAGTTCTTC.

V usage is TRBV7-2 and J usage is TRBJ2-5; 12 bases map to TRBD2. Germline CDR1 SGHTA, CDR2 FQGNSA. After removal of 6 bases from V and 4 bases from J, the junction contained 9 bases not matched to a gene. The CDR3 is 16 amino acids. In DNA, the CDR3 is TGTGCCAGCAGTAGGGGCCTAGCGGGGGGGAGAGAGACCCAGTACTTC. This sequence encodes CASSRGLAGGRETQYF.

This sequence joins TRBV28 and TRBJ1-1, with D perhaps matching TRBD1 (5 bases). Trimming removed 7 bases at V and 6 bases at J, with 12 bases between. Germline assignment: CDR1 MDHEN and CDR2 SYDVKM. This CDR3 region has 12 residues. CDR3 DNA sequence: TGTGCCAGCACCCCCGGGACCGCTGAAGCTTTCTTT. Translating it yields CASTPGTAEAFF.

The chain carries TRBV6-5 and TRBJ1-5; D is unresolved. The V end lost 7 bases, the J end lost 3 bases, and 13 bases lay between the germline ends. Germline V CDR1 and CDR2: MNHEY, SVGAGI. The CDR3 extends over 14 amino acids. The CDR3 bases are TGTGCCAGCACCCCGTCCATTACCAATCAGCCCCAGCATTTT. This translates into CASTPSITNQPQHF.

This rearrangement joins TRBV4-1 to TRBJ1-5, with D perhaps TRBD1 (5 bases). Germline values: CDR1 MGHRA, CDR2 YSYEKL. V lost 6 bases and J lost 4, with 10 bases in between. This CDR3 has 13 residues. CDR3 protein: CASRRGENQPQHF. The CDR3 nucleotides are TGCGCCAGCAGAAGAGGGGAAAATCAGCCCCAGCATTTT.

This clone appeared a single time. The rearrangement joins TRBV5-8 to TRBJ2-3; 9 nucleotides line up with TRBD1. V lost 3 bases and J lost 2; bases outside the gene matches: 4. Germline V CDR1 and CDR2: SGHTS, YDEGEE. The CDR3 has 15 residues. CDR3 sequence: CASSSGTGLTDTQYF. The DNA for the CDR3 is TGTGCCAGCAGCTCCGGGACAGGGCTCACAGATACGCAGTATTTT.

The V and J genes are TRBV30 and TRBJ1-3, with D hard to call. From germline, CDR1 is GTSNPN and CDR2 SVGIG (reference sequence). V lost 3 bases and J lost 0, with 12 bases in between. This CDR3 spans 15 amino acids. CDR3 amino acids: CAWSLGSASGNTIYF. The CDR3 coding sequence is TGTGCCTGGAGCCTGGGCAGCGCCTCTGGAAACACCATATATTTT.

The V call is TRBV18, the J call TRBJ2-2; D call uncertain. The V gene lost 4 bases and the J gene lost 0 bases, with 9 bases spanning the gap. This CDR3 spans 15 amino acids. Germline CDR1 reads KGHSH; CDR2 reads LQKENI. The CDR3 region has the DNA TGTGCCAGCTCACTTCTCGCCGCGAACACCGGGGAGCTGTTTTTT. Translated: CASSLLAANTGELFF.

The V and J genes are TRBV9 and TRBJ1-5; 9 nucleotides line up with TRBD1. From germline, CDR1 is SGDLS and CDR2 YYNGEE. This CDR3 comprises 15 residues. With V trimmed by 7 bases and J by 3 bases, 8 bases remained unmatched. The CDR3 protein is CASGKGTGINQPQHF. In DNA, the CDR3 is TGTGCCAGCGGTAAGGGGACAGGGATCAATCAGCCCCAGCATTTT.

The V gene is TRBV29-1, the J gene TRBJ1-2, with TRBD1 identical over 7 bases. V dropped 0 bases and J dropped 7; count of bases not matched to a gene: 5. CDR3 length equals 13 residues. CDR1 and CDR2 (germline): SQVTM, ANQGSEA. This chain's CDR3 is CSVEDQGGRGYTF. The CDR3 nucleotides read TGCAGCGTTGAAGATCAGGGGGGCCGTGGCTACACCTTC.

This clone was observed a handful of times. The J gene is TRBJ1-5, the V gene TRBV2; a weak D match, TRBD1 (6 bases). CDR3 length: 17 residues. Germline loops: CDR1 SNHLY, CDR2 FYNNEI. V was trimmed by 5 bases and J by 4 bases, leaving 21 bases between them. In DNA form, the CDR3 reads TGTGCCAGCAGTCTAGTCGGTGGGGGGCTCACAAATCAGCCCCAGCATTTT. Translating gives CASSLVGGGLTNQPQHF.

V gene TRBV6-5 combines with J gene TRBJ2-6, with D perhaps matching TRBD1 (6 bases). V was cut by 6 bases and J by 1 base, with 10 bases left in between. The germline CDR1 and CDR2 sequences are MNHEY and SVGAGI. The CDR3 is 15 residues long. The chain's CDR3 is CASRSQGSGANVLTF. Written as DNA, the CDR3 is TGTGCCAGCAGATCACAGGGTTCTGGGGCCAACGTCCTGACTTTC.

The genes are TRBV3-1 (or the pseudogene TRBV3-2) and TRBJ2-1; possible D gene TRBD2, 6 bases. This CDR3 has 16 amino acids. Looked up from germline, CDR1 is LGHDT and CDR2 is YNNKEL (reference sequence). The V end was cut by 0 bases, the J end by 5 bases, with 14 bases between. The CDR3 DNA reads TGTGCCAGCAGCCAAGATGGTGGGGGGAGGAACAATGAGCAGTTCTTC. Its translation is CASSQDGGGRNNEQFF.

In the case of this clone: The same CDR3 is also encoded by other DNA sequences in this sample. The rearrangement joins TRBV2 to TRBJ1-1; a possible D gene is TRBD1 (5 bases). V was shortened by 1 base and J by 5 bases, with 20 bases between the two germline ends. Germline-derived CDR1 and CDR2 are SNHLY and FYNNEI. This CDR3 contains 17 residues. The CDR3 is CASSEGGGWGRRTEAFF. In DNA form, the CDR3 reads TGTGCCAGCAGTGAAGGCGGGGGGTGGGGCAGACGAACTGAAGCTTTCTTT.

This chain links TRBV7-4 with TRBJ1-5; a possible D gene is TRBD1 (6 bases). Per germline, CDR1 SGHVT and CDR2 SQSDAQ. CDR3 size: 16 residues. Trimming left V 3 bases short and J 0 bases short, with 12 bases between. This CDR3 reads CASSFLGGGSNQPQHF. The CDR3 DNA sequence: TGTGCCAGCAGCTTCCTAGGGGGAGGTAGCAATCAGCCCCAGCATTTT.

CDR3: CASSWTSGPYNEQFF. As DNA, the CDR3 is TGTGCCAGCAGTTGGACTAGCGGGCCCTACAATGAGCAGTTCTTC. The rearrangement joins TRBV7-2 to TRBJ2-1; 11 bases line up with TRBD2. This CDR3 contains 15 residues. Per the germline V gene, CDR1 is SGHTA and CDR2 is FQGNSA. V shed 6 bases, J shed 2 bases, and the junction held 3 bases outside the gene matches.

CDR3 in amino acids: CASSYSGTGGVYEQYF. DNA for the CDR3: TGTGCCAGCAGTTACTCCGGGACAGGGGGCGTCTACGAGCAGTACTTC. The genes are TRBV6-5 and TRBJ2-7; TRBD1 aligns across 12 bases. V gave up 0 bases and J gave up 3 bases; unmatched junction bases: 3. The CDR3 covers 16 residues. Germline V CDR1 and CDR2: MNHEY, SVGAGI.

A few counts support this clone. This chain links TRBV5-1 with TRBJ2-3, with TRBD1 identical over 9 bases. V was clipped by 4 bases and J by 4 bases; unmatched bases: 7. Germline V gene data show CDR1 as SGHRS and CDR2 as YFSETQ. This CDR3 has 15 residues. The CDR3 reads CASSPQGARADTQYF. The CDR3 nucleotides are TGCGCCAGCAGCCCACAGGGGGCAAGGGCAGATACGCAGTATTTT.

CDR3 nucleotides: TGTGCCAGCAGCTCCATCCGGGACCGAAAAGATACGCAGTATTTT. This translates into CASSSIRDRKDTQYF. The chain uses TRBV5-4 and TRBJ2-3; tentatively, D is TRBD1 or TRBD2 (5 bases each). Per the germline V gene, CDR1 is SGHNT and CDR2 is YYREEE (reference sequence). Trimming stripped 3 bases from V and 5 bases from J, with 16 bases between. This CDR3 comprises 15 residues.

The chain is built from TRBV10-1 and TRBJ1-1; unclear D gene. V was pared by 8 bases and J by 4 bases, with 14 bases between. Germline CDR1 reads WNHNN; CDR2 reads SYGVQD (reference sequence). The CDR3 totals 13 residues. The CDR3 protein is CASQWRSGTEAFF. CDR3 DNA sequence: TGCGCCAGCCAGTGGAGGTCGGGCACTGAAGCTTTCTTT.

V usage is TRBV7-2 and J usage is TRBJ2-6; 9 bases fit TRBD1. This CDR3 contains 19 residues. J lost 1 base, V lost 4 bases, and 11 bases had no gene match. The germline CDR1 and CDR2 sequences are SGHTA and FQGNSA. DNA for the CDR3: TGTGCCAGCAGCTCGTCCTCCGGGACAGGGAGATCTGGGGCCAACGTCCTGACTTTC. As protein: CASSSSSGTGRSGANVLTF. Using reference TRBV7-2 and TRBJ2-6 for the parts outside the CDR3, the full variable domain is GAGVSQSPSNKVTEKGKDVELRCDPISGHTALYWYRQSLGQGLEFLIYFQGNSAPDKSGLPSDRFSAERTGGSVSTLTIQRTQQEDSAVYLCASSSSSGTGRSGANVLTFGAGSRLTVL.